These T cell receptor beta chains were read from a single sample in a study of human T cells and chemical hapten exposure. Each CDR3 protein gets one entry after TCRdb re-called the RACE reads with MiXCR. This table has about 380,000 distinct CDR3 sequences, around 4.8% appearing once. The sequencing here drew on whole blood, taken in connection with sensitization to the hapten diphenylcyclopropenone (DPC). These receptors came from a woman aged 45-65 years with alopecia areata. Some clones in this sample may be carry-over from other donors' samples. The CDR3 runs from the conserved cysteine through the conserved F or W. Each record gives: J gene, D gene, clone size, V gene, CDR3 DNA, CDR3 protein. The D gene is left open where the match is weak. Size is omitted from some rows. Given values are once, few, many or a class for expanded clones.

>TRBJ2-7|.|many|TRBV6-5
TGTGCCAGCAGGCTAGGACAGTACTACGAGCAGTACTTC
CASRLGQYYEQYF
>TRBJ1-2|.|.|TRBV6-2/TRBV6-3
TGTGCCAGCGGTCGGGCGTCTATTGGTGGTGTGGGGGAGTTATATGGCTACACCTTC
CASGRASIGGVGELYGYTF
>TRBJ1-1|.|many|TRBV4-1
TGCGCCAGCAGCCAAGATATCACAGGTATTGAAGCTTTCTTT
CASSQDITGIEAFF
>TRBJ1-1|.|few|TRBV28
TGTGCCAGCAGTCCCCAGGGAGTCGGTAACACTGAAGCTTTCTTT
CASSPQGVGNTEAFF
>TRBJ1-1|.|many|TRBV4-2
TGTGCCAGCAGCCAAGCCCAGAACAGGGCCGTCACTGAAGCTTTCTTT
CASSQAQNRAVTEAFF
>TRBJ2-7|TRBD2|.|TRBV27
TGTGCCAGCACTCTGACTAGCGGGGACGTCAACGAGCAGTACTTC
CASTLTSGDVNEQYF
>TRBJ1-1|.|.|TRBV27
TGTGCCAGCAGTTTTGGGGGAATTGGGGCTGAAGCTTTCTTT
CASSFGGIGAEAFF
>TRBJ2-2|.|many|TRBV27
TGTGCCAGCAGTTCAATGGTGGGAGTCGAGGAGCTGTTTTTT
CASSSMVGVEELFF
>TRBJ2-1|TRBD1|many|TRBV5-1
TGCGCCAGCAGCTCGTTGGGACAGAGTAACAATGAGCAGTTCTTC
CASSSLGQSNNEQFF
>TRBJ2-1|.|.|TRBV12-3/TRBV12-4
TGTGCCAGCAGTTTGAAACAGGGAAGGTACAATGAGCAGTTCTTC
CASSLKQGRYNEQFF
>TRBJ1-5|.|many|TRBV29-1
TGCAGCGTTGAGGAAGGGGGTAGCGGCAATCAGCCCCAGCATTTT
CSVEEGGSGNQPQHF
>TRBJ2-4|.|.|TRBV29-1
TGCAGCGTCTGGGACACCCTACGGGACATTCAGTACTTC
CSVWDTLRDIQYF
>TRBJ2-3|TRBD1|few|TRBV9
TGTGCCAGCAGCGGGGGACAGGAACTGGGTACGCAGTATTTT
CASSGGQELGTQYF
>TRBJ1-1|TRBD1|many|TRBV12-3/TRBV12-4
TGTGCCGGTGCCGGGACAGGTACTGAAGCTTTCTTT
CAGAGTGTEAFF
>TRBJ2-7|TRBD1|many|TRBV7-2
TGTGCCAGCAGCTCGACAGGGCCCCAGAGGGAGCAGTACTTC
CASSSTGPQREQYF
>TRBJ2-2|.|.|TRBV29-1
TGCAGCACCGGTAGGAGGCCCGGGGAGCTGTTTTTT
CSTGRRPGELFF
>TRBJ2-4|TRBD2|many|TRBV4-2
TGTGCCAGCAGCCAAGATAGCGGGAGGGCCGGAAACATTCAGTACTTC
CASSQDSGRAGNIQYF
>TRBJ1-4|.|many|TRBV3-1
TGTGCCAGCAGCCCATCCCCCCCGGGGATCCAAACAACTAATGAAAAACTGTTTTTT
CASSPSPPGIQTTNEKLFF
>TRBJ1-1|.|.|TRBV7-3
TGTGCCAGCGGCACGGGGAACACTGAAGCTTTCTTT
CASGTGNTEAFF
>TRBJ2-2|.|few|TRBV3-1
TGTGCCAGCAGCCAAGATTTGATGGGTAGAGTGGCCGGGGAGCTGTTTTTT
CASSQDLMGRVAGELFF